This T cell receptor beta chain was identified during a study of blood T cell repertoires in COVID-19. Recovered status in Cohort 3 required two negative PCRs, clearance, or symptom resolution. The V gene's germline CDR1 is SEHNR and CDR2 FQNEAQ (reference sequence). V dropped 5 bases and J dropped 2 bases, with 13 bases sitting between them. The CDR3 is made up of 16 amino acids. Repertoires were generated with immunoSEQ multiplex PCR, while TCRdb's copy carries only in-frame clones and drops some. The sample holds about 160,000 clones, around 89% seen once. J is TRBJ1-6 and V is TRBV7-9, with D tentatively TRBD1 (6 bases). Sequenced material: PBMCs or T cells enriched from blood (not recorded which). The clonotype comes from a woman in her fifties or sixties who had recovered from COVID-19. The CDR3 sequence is CASSVQGGTYNSPLHF. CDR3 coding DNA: TGTGCCAGCAGCGTACAGGGAGGGACCTATAATTCACCCCTCCACTTT.